One sample yielded the 2 T cell receptor beta chains listed below, sequenced in a study of T cell repertoires and HLA-DP antigens. The method was immunoSEQ multiplex PCR; TCRdb's version includes in-frame clones alone and lacks a portion of them. The sample shows about 73,000 clones, 80% of them seen only once. These receptors lack a known antigen. Sequencing input: CD4+ T cells from PBMCs. The receptors shown here come from a man in his sixties in good health and CMV-seronegative.

The chain links TRBV7-7 to TRBJ1-2; D remains unclear. The ends were cut back, 5 bases at V and 1 base at J, with 11 bases in the middle. The CDR3 length is 14 residues. CDR1 is SSHAT, CDR2 FNYEAQ, per germline (reference sequence). The CDR3 bases are TGTGCCAGCAGCCGCCCAGCACATAACTATGGCTACACCTTC. Its protein product is CASSRPAHNYGYTF.

This clone was observed a single time. This chain uses TRBV5-1 with TRBJ2-7; 9 nucleotides agree with TRBD1. In germline, CDR1 is SGHRS, CDR2 YFSETQ. The CDR3 extends over 15 amino acids. V was pared by 0 bases and J by 7 bases, with 8 bases of the junction left unmatched. The DNA of the CDR3 is TGCGCCAGCAGCTTGGATGGACAGGGGTTTTGGGAGCAGTACGTC. Amino acids: CASSLDGQGFWEQYV.